This passage covers 19 T cell receptor beta chains from one sample sequenced in a study of cytomegalovirus exposure and HLA in healthy donors. The PCR was carried out with 60 Vbeta primers and 13 Jbeta primers. The repertoire was sequenced with immunoSEQ multiplex PCR; TCRdb's copy has only in-frame clones and lacks some. Its clone listing holds roughly 40,000 clones. The source material was PBMCs. These TCRs come from a man aged 40-49 years in good health and CMV-seropositive.

This sequence joins TRBV7-2 and TRBJ2-5; tentative D call: TRBD1 (7 bases). Germline V gene lookup returns CDR1 SGHTA and CDR2 FQGNSA. Trimming shortened V by 6 bases and J by 1 base, and 15 bases separated the two germline ends. The length of the CDR3 is 15 residues. CDR3 sequence: CASRQAGGSQETQYF. In DNA, the CDR3 is TGTGCCAGCAGGCAGGCAGGGGGGAGCCAAGAGACCCAGTACTTC.

V is TRBV7-2 and J is TRBJ1-1, with a weak D call TRBD1 (5 bases). V was clipped by 1 base and J by 0 bases, with 9 bases between them. Germline lookup yields CDR1 SGHTA and CDR2 FQGNSA. The CDR3 is made up of 15 amino acids. The chain's CDR3 is CASSLGGGMNTEAFF. The CDR3 bases are TGTGCCAGCAGCTTAGGGGGGGGGATGAACACTGAAGCTTTCTTT. Full variable domain (rest looked up from reference TRBV7-2 and TRBJ1-1): GAGVSQSPSNKVTEKGKDVELRCDPISGHTALYWYRQSLGQGLEFLIYFQGNSAPDKSGLPSDRFSAERTGGSVSTLTIQRTQQEDSAVYLCASSLGGGMNTEAFFGQGTRLTVV.

The chain has TRBV4-2 and TRBJ1-5, with D uncertain. Looked up from germline, CDR1 is LGHNA and CDR2 is YNFKEQ. V was shortened by 0 bases and J by 0 bases, with 12 bases between the two germline ends. CDR3 length: 17 amino acids. The CDR3 nucleotides are TGTGCCAGCAGCCAAGACGAAGCAGGATATAGCAATCAGCCCCAGCATTTT. It yields the protein CASSQDEAGYSNQPQHF.

This chain links TRBV28 with TRBJ1-5; 12 bases are a match to TRBD1. Germline V gene sequence: CDR1 MDHEN, CDR2 SYDVKM. Germline trimming cut 6 bases from V and 0 bases from J; bases unmatched to any gene: 9. The CDR3 consists of 18 residues. Written as DNA, the CDR3 is TGTGCCAGCAGACCCGGGACAGGGGGCCGGGGTAGCAATCAGCCCCAGCATTTT. Translating it yields CASRPGTGGRGSNQPQHF.

V is TRBV30 and J is TRBJ2-1; tentatively, D is TRBD2 (6 bases). There are 14 residues in the CDR3. The germline V gene encodes CDR1 GTSNPN and CDR2 SVGIG (reference sequence). V shed 2 bases and J shed 3 bases, with 11 bases lying between them. This CDR3 reads CAWSFLSGYNEQFF. In DNA form, the CDR3 reads TGTGCCTGGAGTTTTCTTAGCGGCTACAATGAGCAGTTCTTC.

The chain combines TRBV7-2 with TRBJ2-4, with TRBD2 matching over 9 bases. CDR1 and CDR2 (germline): SGHTA, FQGNSA. The CDR3 spans 18 residues. The J segment lost 0 bases and the V segment lost 2 bases, leaving 8 bases of the junction unmatched. The CDR3 region is CASSLLASGKVAKNIQYF. The CDR3, as DNA: TGTGCCAGCAGCTTATTGGCTAGCGGGAAAGTAGCCAAAAACATTCAGTACTTC. Variable domain in full (rest from reference TRBV7-2 and TRBJ2-4): GAGVSQSPSNKVTEKGKDVELRCDPISGHTALYWYRQSLGQGLEFLIYFQGNSAPDKSGLPSDRFSAERTGGSVSTLTIQRTQQEDSAVYLCASSLLASGKVAKNIQYFGAGTRLSVL.

The V and J genes are TRBV5-1 and TRBJ2-3, with a weak D call TRBD2 (5 bases). V lost 0 bases and J 1 base, leaving 9 bases between the germline ends. Per the germline V gene, CDR1 is SGHRS and CDR2 is YFSETQ. The CDR3 runs 15 residues. The CDR3 reads CASSLVGSGTDTQYF. The CDR3 DNA reads TGCGCCAGCAGCTTGGTCGGTAGCGGCACAGATACGCAGTATTTT. Full variable domain (rest looked up from reference TRBV5-1 and TRBJ2-3): KAGVTQTPRYLIKTRGQQVTLSCSPISGHRSVSWYQQTPGQGLQFLFEYFSETQRNKGNFPGRFSGRQFSNSRSEMNVSTLELGDSALYLCASSLVGSGTDTQYFGPGTRLTVL.

CDR3 nucleotides: TGTGCCAGCAGTTTACGGGCAGGGGGAAGGGAAAAACTGTTTTTT. This sequence encodes CASSLRAGGREKLFF. The V gene is TRBV27, the J gene TRBJ1-4, with TRBD1 matching over 7 bases. The length of the CDR3 is 15 residues. The J segment lost 8 bases and the V segment lost 2 bases, leaving 8 bases of the junction unmatched. Germline loops: CDR1 MNHEY, CDR2 SMNVEV (reference sequence).

The chain combines TRBV6-5 with TRBJ1-1, with 7 bases lining up with TRBD1. The CDR3 runs 14 residues. V gave up 1 base and J gave up 3 bases; unmatched junction bases: 2. The V gene's germline CDR1 is MNHEY and CDR2 SVGAGI. The CDR3 region is CASSYYRGDTEAFF. CDR3 DNA: TGTGCCAGCAGTTACTACAGGGGAGACACTGAAGCTTTCTTT.

The rearrangement uses TRBV29-1 and TRBJ2-1, with 8 bases matching TRBD2. This CDR3 has 14 residues. V lost 4 bases and J lost 3; bases outside the gene matches: 5. Germline CDR1 reads SQVTM; CDR2 reads ANQGSEA. CDR3 sequence: CSVGSSGYYNEQFF. The DNA of the CDR3 is TGCAGCGTTGGCTCTAGCGGGTACTACAATGAGCAGTTCTTC.

The chain couples TRBV10-3 to TRBJ2-5, with TRBD2 matching 8 bases. With 9 bases clipped from V and 2 bases from J, the junction kept 5 bases outside the gene matches. The CDR3 spans 13 residues. CDR1 is ENHRY, CDR2 SYGVKD, per germline. CDR3 in DNA: TGTGCCATAAAAGGACTAGCTCAAGAGACCCAGTACTTC. Its translation is CAIKGLAQETQYF.

The V call is TRBV6-4, the J call TRBJ2-5; D is uncertain. The CDR3 length is 15 residues. Trimming took off 4 bases at V and 5 bases at J, with 17 bases between the two ends. Germline assignment: CDR1 MRHNA and CDR2 SNTAGT. CDR3 bases: TGTGCCAGCAGTGTTAGAACAGCCATAAAGGAGACCCAGTACTTC. This gives the protein CASSVRTAIKETQYF.

The chain joins TRBV12-5 to TRBJ2-7; 7 bases fit TRBD2. Losses at the gene ends were 2 bases for V and 4 bases for J; bases not matched to a gene: 2. Germline CDR1 and CDR2: LGHNT and FRNRAP. The length of the CDR3 is 13 residues. The CDR3 DNA is TGTGCTAGTGGTTTGCCTAGCGGATACGAGCAGTACTTC. This encodes CASGLPSGYEQYF.

The chain couples TRBV6-5 to TRBJ1-4; tentatively, D is TRBD1 (5 bases). Germline V gives CDR1 MNHEY, CDR2 SVGAGI. This CDR3 is built from 14 residues. The V end was cut by 7 bases, the J end by 4 bases, with 13 bases between. CDR3 sequence (DNA): TGTGCCAGCACTAGGGGCAGGAATAATGAAAAACTGTTTTTT. Its translation is CASTRGRNNEKLFF.

The rearrangement uses TRBV6-5 and TRBJ1-2; TRBD1 agrees at 9 bases. The CDR3 has 14 residues. After removal of 7 bases from V and 5 bases from J, the junction contained 8 bases not matched to a gene. Looked up from germline, CDR1 is MNHEY and CDR2 is SVGAGI. The CDR3 region has the DNA TGTGCCAGCACACCGGGACAGGGTGTTTATGGCTACACCTTC. Translated: CASTPGQGVYGYTF.

The rearrangement joins TRBV15 to TRBJ1-5; D is perhaps TRBD1 (5 bases). The CDR3 consists of 16 residues. CDR1 is LNHNV, CDR2 YYDKDF, per germline (reference sequence). Trimming pared 0 bases from V and 3 bases from J, leaving 12 bases between. CDR3 coding DNA: TGTGCCACCAGCAGAGATGGGGGGATGAACAATCAGCCCCAGCATTTT. This translates into CATSRDGGMNNQPQHF.

Here the CDR3 reads CASSERWEAGCIQYF. DNA of the CDR3: TGCGCCAGCAGTGAGAGATGGGAAGCGGGATGCATTCAGTACTTC. This rearrangement joins TRBV10-1 to TRBJ2-4; the match to TRBD2 covers 7 bases. Germline CDR1 is WNHNN and CDR2 is SYGVQD (reference sequence). The CDR3 is made up of 15 amino acids. J lost 9 bases, V lost 2 bases, and 10 bases had no gene match.

This chain joins TRBV27 and TRBJ2-7, with D possibly matching TRBD1 (6 bases). Germline-derived CDR1 and CDR2 are MNHEY and SMNVEV (reference sequence). The CDR3 is made up of 12 amino acids. Trimming cost V 6 bases and J 5 bases, with 11 bases left between them. In DNA form, the CDR3 reads TGTGCCAGCAGCTTCAACAGGGACGAGCAGTACTTC. Amino acids: CASSFNRDEQYF.

Turning to this clone: Other DNA sequences from this sample encode an identical CDR3 as well. V usage is TRBV7-3 and J usage is TRBJ2-7, with D tentatively TRBD2 (6 bases). CDR1 SGHTA and CDR2 FQGTGA come from the germline V gene. The CDR3 runs 17 residues. Deletions cut 2 bases from V and 2 bases from J, with 19 bases between. For the CDR3, the DNA is TGTGCCAGCAGCTTACAACTTTCAGCAGGAGGGCCCTACGAGCAGTACTTC. Amino acid sequence: CASSLQLSAGGPYEQYF.